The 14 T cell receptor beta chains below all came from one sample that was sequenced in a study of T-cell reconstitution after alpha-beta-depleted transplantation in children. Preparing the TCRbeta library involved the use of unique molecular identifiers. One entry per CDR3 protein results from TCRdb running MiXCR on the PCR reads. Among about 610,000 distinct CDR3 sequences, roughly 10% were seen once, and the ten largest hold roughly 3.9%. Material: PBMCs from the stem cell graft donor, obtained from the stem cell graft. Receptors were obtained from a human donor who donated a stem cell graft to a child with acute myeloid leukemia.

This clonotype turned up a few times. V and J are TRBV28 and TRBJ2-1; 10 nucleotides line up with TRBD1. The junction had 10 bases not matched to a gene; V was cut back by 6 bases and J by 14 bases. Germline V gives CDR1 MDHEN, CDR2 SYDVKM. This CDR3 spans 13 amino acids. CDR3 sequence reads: CASSLTGTGVEFF. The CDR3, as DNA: TGTGCCAGCAGCCTGACAGGGACAGGGGTCGAGTTCTTC. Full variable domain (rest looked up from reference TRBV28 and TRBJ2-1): DVKVTQSSRYLVKRTGEKVFLECVQDMDHENMFWYRQDPGLGLRLIYFSYDVKMKEKGDIPEGYSVSREKKERFSLILESASTNQTSMYLCASSLTGTGVEFFGPGTRLTVL.

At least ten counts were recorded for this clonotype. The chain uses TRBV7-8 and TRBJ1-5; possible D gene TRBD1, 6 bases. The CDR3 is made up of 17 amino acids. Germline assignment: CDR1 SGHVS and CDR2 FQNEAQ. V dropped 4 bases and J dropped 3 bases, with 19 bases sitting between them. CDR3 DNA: TGTGCCAGCAGCTCACAGGGCGGCAATAAGGTCAATCAGCCCCAGCATTTT. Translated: CASSSQGGNKVNQPQHF.

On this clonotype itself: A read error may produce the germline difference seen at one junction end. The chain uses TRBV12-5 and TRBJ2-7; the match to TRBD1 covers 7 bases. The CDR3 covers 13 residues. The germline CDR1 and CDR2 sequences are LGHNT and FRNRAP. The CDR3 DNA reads TGTGCTAGTGGTTTGGAATCCCTACAGGGGATCGACTTC. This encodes CASGLESLQGIDF.

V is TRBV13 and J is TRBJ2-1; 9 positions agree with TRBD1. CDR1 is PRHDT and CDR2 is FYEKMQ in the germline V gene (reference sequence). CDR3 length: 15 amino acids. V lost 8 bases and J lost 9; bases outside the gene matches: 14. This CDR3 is CASSRGPGQGPEQFF. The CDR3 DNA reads TGTGCCAGCTCCCGGGGACCGGGACAGGGTCCTGAGCAGTTCTTC.

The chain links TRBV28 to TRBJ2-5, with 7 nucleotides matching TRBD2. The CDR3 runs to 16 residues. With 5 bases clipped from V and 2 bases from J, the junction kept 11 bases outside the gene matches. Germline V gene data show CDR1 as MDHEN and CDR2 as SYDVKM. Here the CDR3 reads CASSERGRRLQETQYF. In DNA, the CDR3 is TGTGCCAGCAGTGAGCGGGGCCGCCGATTACAAGAGACCCAGTACTTC.

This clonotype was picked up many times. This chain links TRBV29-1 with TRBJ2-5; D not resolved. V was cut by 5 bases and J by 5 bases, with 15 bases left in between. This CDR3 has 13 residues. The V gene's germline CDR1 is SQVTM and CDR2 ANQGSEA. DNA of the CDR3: TGCAGCGTTTTCACGCGACTCGGGGAGACCCAGTACTTC. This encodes CSVFTRLGETQYF.

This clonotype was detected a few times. The CDR3 coding sequence is TGCGCCAGCAGCCAGACAGGGAGCGCCTACGAGCAGTACTTC. This codes for CASSQTGSAYEQYF. V and J are TRBV5-1 and TRBJ2-7, with 7 positions matching TRBD1. This CDR3 spans 14 amino acids. V was clipped by 4 bases and J by 2 bases; unmatched bases: 6. CDR1 is SGHRS, CDR2 YFSETQ, per germline.

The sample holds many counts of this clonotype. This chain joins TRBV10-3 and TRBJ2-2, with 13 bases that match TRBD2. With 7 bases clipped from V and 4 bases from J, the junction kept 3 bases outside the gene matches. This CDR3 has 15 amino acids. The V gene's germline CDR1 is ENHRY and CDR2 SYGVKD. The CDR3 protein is CAITRLAGGTGELFF. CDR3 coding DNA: TGTGCCATCACCAGACTAGCGGGAGGCACCGGGGAGCTGTTTTTT.

Here the CDR3 DNA reads TGTGCCAGCACCCAGTTTCCCCACGAGCAGTACTTC. Translated, it gives CASTQFPHEQYF. This chain links TRBV28 with TRBJ2-7, with unresolved D. Germline CDR1 is MDHEN and CDR2 is SYDVKM. CDR3 length: 12 residues. V lost 7 bases and J lost 5, with 12 bases in between. Drawing the rest from reference TRBV28 and TRBJ2-7, the complete variable domain is DVKVTQSSRYLVKRTGEKVFLECVQDMDHENMFWYRQDPGLGLRLIYFSYDVKMKEKGDIPEGYSVSREKKERFSLILESASTNQTSMYLCASTQFPHEQYFGPGTRLTVT.

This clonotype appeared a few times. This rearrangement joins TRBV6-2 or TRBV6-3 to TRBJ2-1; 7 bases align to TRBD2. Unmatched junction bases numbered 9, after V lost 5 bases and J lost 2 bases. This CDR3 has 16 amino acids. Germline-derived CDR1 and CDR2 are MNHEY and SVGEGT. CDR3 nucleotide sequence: TGTGCCAGCAGTGGCGTGGCTAGCGGCACCTACAATGAGCAGTTCTTC. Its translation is CASSGVASGTYNEQFF.

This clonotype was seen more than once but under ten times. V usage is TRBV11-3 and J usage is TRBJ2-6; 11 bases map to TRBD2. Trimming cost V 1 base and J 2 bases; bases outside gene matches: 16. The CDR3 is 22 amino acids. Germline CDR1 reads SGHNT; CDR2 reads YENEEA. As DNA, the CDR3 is TGTGCCAGCAGCTTAGTACTAGCGGGAGAGCCCAGGAGGAACACTGGGGCCAACGTCCTGACTTTC. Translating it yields CASSLVLAGEPRRNTGANVLTF. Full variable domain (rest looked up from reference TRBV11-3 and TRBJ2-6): EAGVVQSPRYKIIEKKQPVAFWCNPISGHNTLYWYLQNLGQGPELLIRYENEEAVDDSQLPKDRFSAERLKGVDSTLKIQPAELGDSAVYLCASSLVLAGEPRRNTGANVLTFGAGSRLTVL.

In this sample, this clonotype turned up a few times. In DNA, the CDR3 is TGTGCCAGCAGCCTAGAGCGGGGGTTCCGCAATGAGCAGTTCTTC. Translating gives CASSLERGFRNEQFF. The chain recombines TRBV7-3 with TRBJ2-1; 8 bases map to TRBD2. Germline-derived CDR1 and CDR2 are SGHTA and FQGTGA. The trim removed 5 bases at V and 6 bases at J, leaving 9 bases unmatched. The CDR3 sequence is 15 residues long.

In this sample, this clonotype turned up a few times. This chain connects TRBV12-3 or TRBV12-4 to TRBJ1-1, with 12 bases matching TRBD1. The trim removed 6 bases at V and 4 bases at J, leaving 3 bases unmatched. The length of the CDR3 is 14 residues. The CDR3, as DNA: TGTGCCAGCAGGGGACAGGGGGCTTCCACTGAAGCTTTCTTT. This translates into CASRGQGASTEAFF.

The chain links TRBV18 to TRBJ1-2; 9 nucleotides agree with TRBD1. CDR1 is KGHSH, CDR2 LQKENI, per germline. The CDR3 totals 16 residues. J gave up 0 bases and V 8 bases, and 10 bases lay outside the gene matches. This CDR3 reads CASTGQGALANYGYTF. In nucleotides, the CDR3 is TGTGCCAGCACGGGACAGGGAGCCTTAGCTAACTATGGCTACACCTTC. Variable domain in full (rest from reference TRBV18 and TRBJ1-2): NAGVMQNPRHLVRRRGQEARLRCSPMKGHSHVYWYRQLPEEGLKFMVYLQKENIIDESGMPKERFSAEFPKEGPSILRIQQVVRGDSAAYFCASTGQGALANYGYTFGSGTRLTVV.